This TCR beta chain was observed in a study of response to subunit inactivated influenza vaccine. General study points: The authors offered the suggestion that each seasonal influenza vaccination recruits few new T cells.

TCRdb itself ran the RT-PCR reads through MiXCR, one entry per CDR3 protein. The sample includes 610,000 or so distinct CDR3 sequences, 13% to 15% of them seen just once. CDR1 DFQATT and CDR2 SNEGSKA come from the germline V gene (reference sequence). The CDR3 is 14 amino acids. Trimming cost V 1 base and J 1 base; bases outside gene matches: 0. This clonotype was seen repeatedly, ten times or more. Its antigen is undetermined. The TCR was taken from a man aged 50 or older who received an inactivated influenza vaccine. The chain carries TRBV20-1 and TRBJ2-2; 7 nucleotides agree with TRBD2. This specimen was PBMCs from blood, taken roughly 13 days after vaccination. This CDR3 reads CSARASGNTGELFF. The CDR3 nucleotides read TGCAGTGCTAGAGCTAGCGGGAACACCGGGGAGCTGTTTTTT.